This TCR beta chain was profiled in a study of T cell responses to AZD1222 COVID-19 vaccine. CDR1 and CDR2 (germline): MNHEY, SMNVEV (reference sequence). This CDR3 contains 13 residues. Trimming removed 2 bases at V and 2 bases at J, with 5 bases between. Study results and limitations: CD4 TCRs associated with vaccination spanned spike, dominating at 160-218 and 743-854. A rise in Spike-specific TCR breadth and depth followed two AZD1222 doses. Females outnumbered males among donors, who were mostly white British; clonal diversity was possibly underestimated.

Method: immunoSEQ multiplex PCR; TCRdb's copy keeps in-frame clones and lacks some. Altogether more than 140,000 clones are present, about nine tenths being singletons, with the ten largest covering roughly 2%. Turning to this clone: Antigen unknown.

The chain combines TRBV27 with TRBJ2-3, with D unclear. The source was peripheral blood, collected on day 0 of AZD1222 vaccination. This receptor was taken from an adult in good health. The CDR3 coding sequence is TGTGCCAGCAGTTTACGACCCACAGATACGCAGTATTTT. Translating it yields CASSLRPTDTQYF.